Shown below are 32 T cell receptor beta chains from a single sample sequenced in a study of radiotherapy plus CTLA-4 blockade in lung cancer. Profiling relied on immunoSEQ multiplex PCR, and the TCRdb table lists in-frame clones only, not all of them. The data hold around 100,000 clones, with about 80% observed a single time. Sample: peripheral blood, taken from a patient treated with radiotherapy plus ipilimumab. The receptors stem from a human donor with non-small cell lung cancer that progressed on radiotherapy plus ipilimumab. Some clones in this sample may be carry-over from other donors' samples.

The genes are TRBV6-1 and TRBJ2-7, with TRBD2 identical over 7 bases. V lost 5 bases, J lost 3 bases, and 4 bases stayed unmatched. The CDR3 runs to 13 residues. The germline CDR1 and CDR2 sequences are MNHNS and SASEGT. The CDR3 loop reads CASSTGGYYEQYF. CDR3 nucleotide sequence: TGTGCCAGCAGTACCGGGGGGTACTACGAGCAGTACTTC.

Only one count was recorded for this clone. This chain joins TRBV12-5 and TRBJ2-5; D unresolved. V dropped 2 bases and J dropped 2 bases, with 3 bases sitting between them. The germline gives CDR1 LGHNT, CDR2 FRNRAP. The CDR3 extends over 12 amino acids. The CDR3 DNA sequence: TGTGCTAGTGGTTTGAGTCAAGAGACCCAGTACTTC. As protein: CASGLSQETQYF.

This chain links TRBV5-6 with TRBJ1-5, with 8 bases lining up with TRBD1. There are 14 residues in the CDR3. Germline-derived CDR1 and CDR2 are SGHDT and YYEEEE. J was trimmed by 11 bases and V by 4 bases; bases with no gene match: 11. For the CDR3, the DNA is TGTGCCAGCAGCCGGACAGGGCTCTTTTCGACCCAGCATTTT. Its translation: CASSRTGLFSTQHF. Full variable domain (missing parts from reference TRBV5-6 and TRBJ1-5): DAGVTQSPTHLIKTRGQQVTLRCSPKSGHDTVSWYQQALGQGPQFIFQYYEEEERQRGNFPDRFSGHQFPNYSSELNVNALLLGDSALYLCASSRTGLFSTQHFGDGTRLSIL.

This chain links TRBV2 with TRBJ1-1; the D is unclear. Trimming took 6 bases from V and 1 from J, leaving 3 bases between them. The germline V gene encodes CDR1 SNHLY and CDR2 FYNNEI. The CDR3 totals 11 residues. CDR3: CASRKNTEAFF. DNA for the CDR3: TGTGCCAGCAGAAAGAACACTGAAGCTTTCTTT.

J is TRBJ1-3 and V is TRBV7-6, with TRBD1 identical over 8 bases. The germline V gene has CDR1 SGHVS and CDR2 FNYEAQ. The CDR3 loop spans 17 amino acids. The J segment lost 0 bases and the V segment lost 5 bases, leaving 9 bases of the junction unmatched. The CDR3 loop is CASSPGQGRNSGNTIYF. The CDR3 DNA reads TGTGCCAGCAGCCCAGGACAGGGAAGGAACTCTGGAAACACCATATATTTT.

J is TRBJ2-7 and V is TRBV18; D unclear. V gave up 3 bases and J gave up 4 bases, with 16 bases separating them. The CDR3 totals 15 residues. Germline CDR1 KGHSH, CDR2 LQKENI. CDR3 sequence (DNA): TGTGCCAGCTCACCGAACCTAGGGTCCTCTTACGAGCAGTACTTC. Translating it yields CASSPNLGSSYEQYF.

This chain uses TRBV5-1 with TRBJ2-3; 7 bases align to TRBD2. V trimming: 3 bases; J trimming: 2 bases; junction bases outside the gene matches: 15. Germline CDR1 and CDR2: SGHRS and YFSETQ. The CDR3 is 18 amino acids. In DNA form, the CDR3 reads TGCGCCAGCAGCTCGCCCCTCAGCAGCGGGGTATCCACAGATACGCAGTATTTT. Amino acid sequence: CASSSPLSSGVSTDTQYF.

The chain recombines TRBV10-3 with TRBJ1-3, with TRBD1 matching 7 bases. Germline assignment: CDR1 ENHRY and CDR2 SYGVKD. This CDR3 has 16 amino acids. The ends lost 3 bases at V and 0 bases at J; junction bases unmatched: 5. The DNA for the CDR3 is TGTGCCATCAGTGACCGGGACAGACCCTCTGGAAACACCATATATTTT. The encoded protein is CAISDRDRPSGNTIYF.

The chain is built from TRBV19 and TRBJ1-5; 12 bases line up with TRBD1. This CDR3 has 17 amino acids. The J segment lost 2 bases and the V segment lost 5 bases, leaving 7 bases of the junction unmatched. CDR1 is LNHDA, CDR2 SQIVND, per germline (reference sequence). This CDR3 reads CASSFRDRGLGNQPQHF. The DNA for the CDR3 is TGTGCCAGTAGTTTCCGGGACAGGGGGCTTGGCAATCAGCCCCAGCATTTT. The full variable domain, completed using reference TRBV19 and TRBJ1-5, is DGGITQSPKYLFRKEGQNVTLSCEQNLNHDAMYWYRQDPGQGLRLIYYSQIVNDFQKGDIAEGYSVSREKKESFPLTVTSAQKNPTAFYLCASSFRDRGLGNQPQHFGDGTRLSIL.

The chain links TRBV6-5 to TRBJ2-1, with a possible D match to TRBD2 (5 bases). Germline V gene sequence: CDR1 MNHEY, CDR2 SVGAGI. Between the trimmed V and J ends, which lost 1 base and 9 bases, there was a span of 10 bases. The CDR3 has 13 amino acids. In DNA form, the CDR3 reads TGTGCCAGCAGTTACTGGGGTGCGGGTGAGCAGTTCTTC. Translated: CASSYWGAGEQFF.

The J gene is TRBJ2-3, the V gene TRBV9; the D gene is possibly TRBD2 (6 bases). Germline V lookup: CDR1 SGDLS, CDR2 YYNGEE. This CDR3 contains 17 residues. Trimming removed 3 bases from V and 0 bases from J, with 17 bases in between. As DNA, the CDR3 is TGTGCCAGCAGCGGCAGCGTAGCGGACATAAGCACAGATACGCAGTATTTT. This sequence encodes CASSGSVADISTDTQYF.

The DNA for the CDR3 is TGTGCCAGCAGCTGGTCCCGGGGCTCCTACGAGCAGTACTTC. Translated, it gives CASSWSRGSYEQYF. The chain is built from TRBV6-5 and TRBJ2-7; TRBD2 is a possible D gene (5 bases). CDR3 length: 14 residues. The germline V gene encodes CDR1 MNHEY and CDR2 SVGAGI. V was clipped by 6 bases and J by 0 bases, with 12 bases between them.

As to this clone: The DNA is left out, because the CDR3 cannot be placed on it with certainty; the CDR3 is given as TCRdb lists it. The chain couples TRBV6-1 to TRBJ2-2; whether TRBD2, the table's D call, matches the DNA was not checked. CDR1 and CDR2 (germline): MNHNS, SASEGT. The CDR3 has 13 residues if both end residues are counted. The CDR3 reads CASSEPRPGSCFF.

This chain joins TRBV9 and TRBJ1-4, with D possibly matching TRBD1 (6 bases). From germline, CDR1 is SGDLS and CDR2 YYNGEE. The CDR3 runs to 14 residues. V dropped 0 bases and J dropped 8 bases, with 11 bases sitting between them. CDR3 in amino acids: CASSVGGGGEKLFF. The CDR3, as DNA: TGTGCCAGCAGCGTAGGCGGAGGGGGAGAAAAACTGTTTTTT.

This chain links TRBV28 with TRBJ2-7; maybe TRBD2 (5 bases). Germline lookup yields CDR1 MDHEN and CDR2 SYDVKM. Trimming removed 6 bases at V and 6 bases at J, with 21 bases between. This CDR3 spans 15 amino acids. The CDR3 is CASRTPISGLPEQYF. Written as DNA, the CDR3 is TGTGCCAGCAGGACCCCCATTTCCGGACTCCCCGAGCAGTACTTC.

J is TRBJ2-5 and V is TRBV9; 7 bases line up with TRBD1. The ends lost 3 bases at V and 5 bases at J; junction bases unmatched: 13. Germline loops: CDR1 SGDLS, CDR2 YYNGEE. The CDR3 is 16 residues long. The chain's CDR3 is CASSALTGLGWETQYF. The CDR3 DNA reads as TGTGCCAGCAGCGCCCTGACAGGGCTGGGTTGGGAGACCCAGTACTTC.

The chain couples TRBV7-2 to TRBJ2-7, with D perhaps TRBD1 or TRBD2 (5 bases each). The CDR3 has 18 residues. V shed 4 bases and J shed 1 base, with 23 bases lying between them. Germline CDR1 SGHTA, CDR2 FQGNSA. The CDR3 reads CASSSPGPERVYSYEQYF. The DNA for the CDR3 is TGTGCCAGCAGCTCCCCGGGACCCGAACGCGTCTATTCCTACGAGCAGTACTTC.

This clone was detected a few times. The gene calls are TRBV15 and TRBJ1-4; D not resolved. From germline, CDR1 is LNHNV and CDR2 YYDKDF (reference sequence). The CDR3 spans 15 residues. V shed 0 bases and J shed 5 bases, with 10 bases lying between them. For the CDR3, the DNA is TGTGCCACCAGCAGAGATCGGCAGGAAAATGAAAAACTGTTTTTT. Translated, it gives CATSRDRQENEKLFF.

V gene TRBV5-1 combines with J gene TRBJ1-1; 8 bases map to TRBD1. This CDR3 is built from 15 residues. V gave up 0 bases and J gave up 7 bases; unmatched junction bases: 8. The V gene's germline CDR1 is SGHRS and CDR2 YFSETQ. The DNA for the CDR3 is TGCGCCAGCAGCTTGGACGGACAGGGATATGATGAAGCTTTCTTT. Its translation is CASSLDGQGYDEAFF. Full variable domain (missing parts from reference TRBV5-1 and TRBJ1-1): KAGVTQTPRYLIKTRGQQVTLSCSPISGHRSVSWYQQTPGQGLQFLFEYFSETQRNKGNFPGRFSGRQFSNSRSEMNVSTLELGDSALYLCASSLDGQGYDEAFFGQGTRLTVV.

J is TRBJ2-2 and V is TRBV4-2; no clear D gene. CDR1 and CDR2 from the germline V gene are LGHNA and YNFKEQ. This CDR3 is built from 14 residues. V was shortened by 0 bases and J by 5 bases, with 7 bases between the two germline ends. The CDR3 protein is CASSQDPSTGELFF. In DNA form, the CDR3 reads TGTGCCAGCAGCCAAGATCCGAGTACCGGGGAGCTGTTTTTT.

The chain employs TRBV28 and TRBJ1-3; D is undetermined. The CDR3 spans 13 residues. Trimming left V 3 bases short and J 5 bases short, with 8 bases between. Per the germline V gene, CDR1 is MDHEN and CDR2 is SYDVKM. CDR3: CASSFEGRNTIYF. DNA of the CDR3: TGTGCCAGCAGTTTCGAGGGCCGAAACACCATATATTTT.

The gene calls are TRBV18 and TRBJ2-5, with D possibly being TRBD1 (6 bases). The germline gives CDR1 KGHSH, CDR2 LQKENI. This CDR3 region has 15 residues. V lost 0 bases and J 4 bases, leaving 12 bases between the germline ends. The CDR3 sequence is CASSPPSQGRETQYF. The CDR3 nucleotides read TGTGCCAGCTCACCACCCTCACAGGGCCGAGAGACCCAGTACTTC.

This clone was observed once. The gene calls are TRBV5-1 and TRBJ2-5, with 10 bases aligning to TRBD2. Losses at the gene ends were 1 base for V and 4 bases for J; bases not matched to a gene: 4. This CDR3 has 15 residues. Per the germline V gene, CDR1 is SGHRS and CDR2 is YFSETQ. For the CDR3, the DNA is TGCGCCAGCAGCTTGTCTAGCGGGGGAGGAGAGACCCAGTACTTC. Translating gives CASSLSSGGGETQYF.

The chain uses TRBV4-3 and TRBJ1-2; 11 bases fit TRBD1. The CDR3 spans 15 residues. Trimming took 1 base from V and 4 from J; bases not matched to a gene: 2. From germline, CDR1 is LGHNA and CDR2 YSLEER. Here the CDR3 reads CASSQAGTGGYGYTF. DNA of the CDR3: TGCGCCAGCAGCCAAGCAGGGACAGGGGGCTATGGCTACACCTTC.

This chain uses TRBV5-1 with TRBJ2-2; tentative D call: TRBD1 (6 bases). The CDR3 is 14 residues long. CDR1 is SGHRS and CDR2 is YFSETQ in the germline V gene. The ends were cut back, 4 bases at V and 2 bases at J, with 9 bases in the middle. The CDR3 DNA follows: TGCGCCAGCAGCACGACAGGCAACACCGGGGAGCTGTTTTTT. It translates to CASSTTGNTGELFF.

The chain links TRBV6-6 to TRBJ2-7; TRBD1 agrees at 8 bases. V was clipped by 7 bases and J by 3 bases; unmatched bases: 11. Germline V gene lookup returns CDR1 MNHNY and CDR2 SVGAGI (reference sequence). The length of the CDR3 is 15 residues. CDR3 nucleotide sequence: TGTGCCAGCACGTTCTCCGGGACAGGCATCTACGAGCAGTACTTC. Amino acids: CASTFSGTGIYEQYF.

The chain uses TRBV5-6 and TRBJ1-5; TRBD1 matches 8 bases. Trimming removed 7 bases from V and 5 bases from J; junction bases left unmatched: 11. Germline CDR1 and CDR2: SGHDT and YYEEEE. The CDR3 runs to 15 residues. The CDR3 sequence: CASGRAGGPDQPQHF. CDR3 bases: TGTGCCAGCGGGCGGGCAGGGGGCCCCGATCAGCCCCAGCATTTT.

The V and J genes are TRBV6-1 and TRBJ1-2; the D gene is possibly TRBD1 (5 bases). The ends were cut back, 5 bases at V and 4 bases at J, with 17 bases in the middle. CDR3 length: 15 amino acids. Germline V gene lookup returns CDR1 MNHNS and CDR2 SASEGT. CDR3 protein: CASSPQTTGAYGYTF. The CDR3 region has the DNA TGTGCCAGCAGTCCACAAACCACAGGCGCCTATGGCTACACCTTC.

This clone appeared a single time. The chain combines TRBV5-4 with TRBJ2-2; 9 bases are a match to TRBD2. Germline V lookup: CDR1 SGHNT, CDR2 YYREEE (reference sequence). V lost 4 bases and J lost 0; bases outside the gene matches: 7. This CDR3 region has 17 residues. The CDR3 region is CASSRGGTSSNTGELFF. The CDR3 region has the DNA TGTGCCAGCAGCAGGGGAGGGACTAGCTCGAACACCGGGGAGCTGTTTTTT. Together with reference TRBV5-4 and TRBJ2-2, the CDR3 gives the full variable domain: ETGVTQSPTHLIKTRGQQVTLRCSSQSGHNTVSWYQQALGQGPQFIFQYYREEENGRGNFPPRFSGLQFPNYSSELNVNALELDDSALYLCASSRGGTSSNTGELFFGEGSRLTVL.

The CDR3 sequence is CASSQPLAGAYTGELFF. CDR3 sequence (DNA): TGTGCCAGCAGCCAGCCACTAGCGGGGGCCTACACCGGGGAGCTGTTTTTT. This chain links TRBV14 with TRBJ2-2, with 11 bases fitting TRBD2. J gave up 3 bases and V 3 bases, and 6 bases lay outside the gene matches. The germline gives CDR1 SGHDN, CDR2 FVKESK. This CDR3 spans 17 amino acids. The full variable domain, rest sourced from reference TRBV14 and TRBJ2-2, is EAGVTQFPSHSVIEKGQTVTLRCDPISGHDNLYWYRRVMGKEIKFLLHFVKESKQDESGMPNNRFLAERTGGTYSTLKVQPAELEDSGVYFCASSQPLAGAYTGELFFGEGSRLTVL.

The chain joins TRBV30 to TRBJ2-5; D is unresolved. Germline V gene lookup returns CDR1 GTSNPN and CDR2 SVGIG (reference sequence). V was shortened by 2 bases and J by 3 bases, with 10 bases between the two germline ends. This CDR3 has 13 residues. Written as DNA, the CDR3 is TGTGCCTGGAGTCCCCGGACGGAAGAGACCCAGTACTTC. Translated, it gives CAWSPRTEETQYF.

The gene calls are TRBV5-7 and TRBJ1-2; D may be TRBD1 (5 bases). TRBV5-7 is an open reading frame, and its role is uncertain. V lost 5 bases and J 4 bases, leaving 12 bases between the germline ends. This CDR3 is built from 13 residues. DNA for the CDR3: TGTGCCAGCAGTTGGGGACTACCCTATGGCTACACCTTC. It codes for CASSWGLPYGYTF.